This section outlines one T cell receptor (beta chain) sequence together with its context. This CDR3 is built from 13 residues. V trimming: 7 bases; J trimming: 5 bases; junction bases outside the gene matches: 6. These data belong to a study of blood T cell repertoires in COVID-19. The data were produced by immunoSEQ multiplex PCR, yet TCRdb's version contains in-frame clones alone and is incomplete. The sample lists about 26,000 clones, roughly 90% occurring once. The source of this sequence is a man in his sixties or seventies with acute or convalescent COVID-19. V gene TRBV12-3 or TRBV12-4 combines with J gene TRBJ2-7; 9 bases fit TRBD1. Sequencing was performed on peripheral blood. The CDR3 DNA follows: TGTGCCAGCAAAAAACAGGGGGCCCACGAGCAGTACTTC. Protein sequence: CASKKQGAHEQYF.